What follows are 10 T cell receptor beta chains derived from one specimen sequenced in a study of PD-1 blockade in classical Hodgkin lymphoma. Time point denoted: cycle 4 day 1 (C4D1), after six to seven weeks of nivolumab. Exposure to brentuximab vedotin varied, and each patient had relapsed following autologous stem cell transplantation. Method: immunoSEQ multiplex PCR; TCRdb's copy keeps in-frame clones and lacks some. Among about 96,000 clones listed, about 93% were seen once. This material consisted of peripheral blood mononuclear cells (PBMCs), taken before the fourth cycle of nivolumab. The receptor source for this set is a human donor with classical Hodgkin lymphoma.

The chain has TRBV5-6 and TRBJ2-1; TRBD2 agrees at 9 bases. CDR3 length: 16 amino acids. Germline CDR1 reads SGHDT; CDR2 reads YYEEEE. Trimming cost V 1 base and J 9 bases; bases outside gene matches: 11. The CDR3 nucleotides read TGTGCCAGCAGCTTGTACAGACTAGCGGACTTCTTTGAGCAGTTCTTC. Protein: CASSLYRLADFFEQFF.

In nucleotides, the CDR3 is TGTGCCAGCTCACCGGGGGCTAGCGGTTCGGGGGAGCAGTTCTTC. Its protein product is CASSPGASGSGEQFF. The chain recombines TRBV18 with TRBJ2-1; D may be TRBD2 (7 bases). V dropped 3 bases and J dropped 10 bases, with 19 bases sitting between them. This CDR3 has 15 amino acids. Per germline, CDR1 KGHSH and CDR2 LQKENI.

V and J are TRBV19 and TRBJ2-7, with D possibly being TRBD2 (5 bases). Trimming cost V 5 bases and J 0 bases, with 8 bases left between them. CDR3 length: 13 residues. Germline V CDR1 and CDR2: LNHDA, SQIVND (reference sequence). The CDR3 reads CASSPGSSYEQYF. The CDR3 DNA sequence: TGTGCCAGTAGTCCGGGGAGCTCCTACGAGCAGTACTTC.

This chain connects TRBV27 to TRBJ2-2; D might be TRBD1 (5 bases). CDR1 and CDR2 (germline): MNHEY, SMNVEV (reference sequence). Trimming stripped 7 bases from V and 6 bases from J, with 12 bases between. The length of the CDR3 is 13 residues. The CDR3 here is CASTRKGPGELFF. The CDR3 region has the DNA TGTGCCAGCACCAGGAAGGGGCCCGGGGAGCTGTTTTTT.

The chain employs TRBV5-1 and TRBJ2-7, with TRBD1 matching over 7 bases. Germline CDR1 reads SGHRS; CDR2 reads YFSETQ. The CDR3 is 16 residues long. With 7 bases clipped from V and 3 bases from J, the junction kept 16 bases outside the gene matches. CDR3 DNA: TGCGCCAGCGGGATGCCGTCGACAGGGATTATCTACGAGCAGTACTTC. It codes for CASGMPSTGIIYEQYF.

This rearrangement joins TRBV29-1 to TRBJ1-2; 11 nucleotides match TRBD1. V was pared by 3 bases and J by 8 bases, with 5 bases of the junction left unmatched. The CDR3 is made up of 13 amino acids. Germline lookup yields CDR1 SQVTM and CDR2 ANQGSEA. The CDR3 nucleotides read TGCAGCGTTGACCCAGGGACAGGGGGAGGCTACACCTTC. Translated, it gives CSVDPGTGGGYTF.

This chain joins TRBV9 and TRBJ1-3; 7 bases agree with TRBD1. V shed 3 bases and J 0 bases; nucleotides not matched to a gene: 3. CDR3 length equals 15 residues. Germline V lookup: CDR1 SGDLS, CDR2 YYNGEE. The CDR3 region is CASSGGQFSGNTIYF. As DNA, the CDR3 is TGTGCCAGCAGCGGGGGACAGTTCTCTGGAAACACCATATATTTT. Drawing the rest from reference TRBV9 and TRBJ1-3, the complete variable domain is DSGVTQTPKHLITATGQRVTLRCSPRSGDLSVYWYQQSLDQGLQFLIQYYNGEERAKGNILERFSAQQFPDLHSELNLSSLELGDSALYFCASSGGQFSGNTIYFGEGSWLTVV.

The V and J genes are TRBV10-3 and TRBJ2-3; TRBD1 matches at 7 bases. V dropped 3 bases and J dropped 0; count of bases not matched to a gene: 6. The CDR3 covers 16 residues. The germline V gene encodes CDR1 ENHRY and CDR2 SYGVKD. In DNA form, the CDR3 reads TGTGCCATCAGTGACCCGGGACAGCCCAGCACAGATACGCAGTATTTT. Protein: CAISDPGQPSTDTQYF.

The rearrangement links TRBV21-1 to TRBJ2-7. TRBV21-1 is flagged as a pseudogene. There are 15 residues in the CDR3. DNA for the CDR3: TGTGCCAGCAGCTCGGCGGCCGGGACCTTATACGAGCAGTACTTC. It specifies CASSSAAGTLYEQYF.

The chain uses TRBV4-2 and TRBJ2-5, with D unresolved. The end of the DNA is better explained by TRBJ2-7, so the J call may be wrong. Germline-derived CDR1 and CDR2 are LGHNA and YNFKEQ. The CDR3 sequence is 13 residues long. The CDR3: CASSRLFGAEQYF. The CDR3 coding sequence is TGTGCCAGCAGCCGCCTCTTCGGTGCCGAGCAGTACTTC.